The rows below give T cell receptor beta chains drawn from one sample of a study of blood T cell repertoires in COVID-19. This table comes from immunoSEQ multiplex PCR, and its TCRdb copy is limited to in-frame clones, with some not included. The table has hundreds of thousands of clones, about 85% seen once. What was sequenced was PBMCs or T cells enriched from blood (not recorded which). The origin of the receptors is a woman younger than 30 with acute COVID-19. CDR3s leave out the opening cysteine and the closing phenylalanine or tryptophan. The D gene is left open where the match is weak.

cdr3_aa | j_call | d_call | v_call
ASSQDPTRGTDTQY | TRBJ2-3 | NA | TRBV3-1/TRBV3-2
ASSQVFFLQVNNEQF | TRBJ2-1 | NA | TRBV4-1
ATSNTWGSGVTYEQY | TRBJ2-7 | TRBD2 | TRBV15
ASSPQPGVAF | TRBJ1-1 | NA | TRBV3-1/TRBV3-2
ASSLSRGRNEKLF | TRBJ1-4 | NA | TRBV7-9
ASSQDIGGYTEAF | TRBJ1-1 | NA | TRBV4-3
AWTLGAGYT | TRBJ1-2 | NA | TRBV30
ASSLGLAGNQPQH | TRBJ1-5 | NA | TRBV19
ASSLEQGDEKLF | TRBJ1-4 | TRBD1 | TRBV11-2
ASSSTRGSGPSYEQY | TRBJ2-7 | NA | TRBV11-2
ASSLVSSGGPYEQY | TRBJ2-7 | TRBD2 | TRBV5-1
ASSISTANQPQH | TRBJ1-5 | NA | TRBV19
ASSLAEAQPQH | TRBJ1-5 | NA | TRBV7-2
ASSPRLAGGPGDTQY | TRBJ2-3 | TRBD2 | TRBV10-1
SASVRTSRYGYT | TRBJ1-2 | NA | TRBV20-1
ASGLSGAASNQPQH | TRBJ1-5 | NA | TRBV12-5
ASSPGLAANEQF | TRBJ2-1 | TRBD2 | TRBV10-1
ASSFELAGPYQY | TRBJ2-7 | TRBD2 | TRBV28
ASSQVDRIRDTEAF | TRBJ1-1 | TRBD1 | TRBV7-7
ASSAGYSGIYNEQF | TRBJ2-1 | NA | TRBV7-2
ASSLGGLSTEAF | TRBJ1-1 | NA | TRBV7-9
ASSQYRGYEQY | TRBJ2-7 | NA | TRBV11-2
ASSQNSGNTIY | TRBJ1-3 | NA | TRBV27
ASSLSPLYEQY | TRBJ2-7 | NA | TRBV27
ASSPGQNYGYT | TRBJ1-2 | NA | TRBV2
ASPGGGSYGYT | TRBJ1-2 | NA | TRBV2
ASSQGSGYNQPQH | TRBJ1-5 | NA | TRBV3-1/TRBV3-2
ATSDLRTEPGQSTGELF | TRBJ2-2 | TRBD1 | TRBV24-1
ASRKGRTAYNEQF | TRBJ2-1 | NA | TRBV2
ASSRLSGTGGTEAF | TRBJ1-1 | NA | TRBV5-5
ASSQGLPAGADTQY | TRBJ2-3 | NA | TRBV4-3
ATTRDNTGELF | TRBJ2-2 | NA | TRBV24-1
ASSYTSGRYNEQF | TRBJ2-1 | TRBD2 | TRBV7-9
ASSLRTGGNGYT | TRBJ1-2 | TRBD1 | TRBV28
ASSATGGSGYEQY | TRBJ2-7 | TRBD1 | TRBV9
ASSQGRGLGLGNTIY | TRBJ1-3 | NA | TRBV4-2
ASSPRTGVNYEQY | TRBJ2-7 | TRBD1 | TRBV4-2